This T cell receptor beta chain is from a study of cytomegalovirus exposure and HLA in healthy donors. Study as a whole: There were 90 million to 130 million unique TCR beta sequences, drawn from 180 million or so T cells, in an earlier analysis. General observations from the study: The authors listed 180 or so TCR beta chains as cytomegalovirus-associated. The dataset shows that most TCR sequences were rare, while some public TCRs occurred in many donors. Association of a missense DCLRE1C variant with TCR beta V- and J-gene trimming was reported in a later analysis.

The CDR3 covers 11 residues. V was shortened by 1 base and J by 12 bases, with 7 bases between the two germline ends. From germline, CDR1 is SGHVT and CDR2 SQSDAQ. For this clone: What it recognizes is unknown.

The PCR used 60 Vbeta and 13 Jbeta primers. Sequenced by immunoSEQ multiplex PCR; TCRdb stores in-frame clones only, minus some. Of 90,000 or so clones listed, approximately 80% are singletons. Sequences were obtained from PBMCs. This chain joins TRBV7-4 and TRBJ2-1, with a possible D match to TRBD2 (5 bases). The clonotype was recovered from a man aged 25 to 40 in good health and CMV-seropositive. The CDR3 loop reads CASSLEAGQFF. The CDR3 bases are TGTGCCAGCAGCTTAGAGGCGGGGCAGTTCTTC.